The following is a T cell receptor (beta chain) sequence with its context. The antigen remains unidentified. The data belong to a study of shared clonotypes between healthy human individuals. Whole-study findings and limits: Shared clonotypes: roughly 4.5% naive CD4, under 4% naive CD8, 2.3% memory CD4, about 0.4% memory CD8.

The table came from immunoSEQ multiplex PCR; TCRdb's copy has only in-frame clones and leaves some out. The sample yields about 1 million clones, approximately 78% seen once. Trimming cost V 5 bases and J 0 bases, with 11 bases left between them. This CDR3 has 14 amino acids. Germline CDR1 and CDR2: GTSNPN and SVGIG (reference sequence). The source is a man younger than 30 in good health. Some clones in this sample may be carry-over from other donors' samples. The chain is built from TRBV30 and TRBJ2-4; D is ambiguous. The sequenced material came from memory CD4+ T cells from PBMCs. The subset is: CD45RA-negative fraction. CDR3 in amino acids: CAWSEDLAKNIQYF. DNA for the CDR3: TGTGCCTGGTCAGAGGATTTAGCCAAAAACATTCAGTACTTC. Variable domain in full (rest from reference TRBV30 and TRBJ2-4): SQTIHQWPATLVQPVGSPLSLECTVEGTSNPNLYWYRQAAGRGLQLLFYSVGIGQISSEVPQNLSASRPQDRQFILSSKKLLLSDSGFYLCAWSEDLAKNIQYFGAGTRLSVL.